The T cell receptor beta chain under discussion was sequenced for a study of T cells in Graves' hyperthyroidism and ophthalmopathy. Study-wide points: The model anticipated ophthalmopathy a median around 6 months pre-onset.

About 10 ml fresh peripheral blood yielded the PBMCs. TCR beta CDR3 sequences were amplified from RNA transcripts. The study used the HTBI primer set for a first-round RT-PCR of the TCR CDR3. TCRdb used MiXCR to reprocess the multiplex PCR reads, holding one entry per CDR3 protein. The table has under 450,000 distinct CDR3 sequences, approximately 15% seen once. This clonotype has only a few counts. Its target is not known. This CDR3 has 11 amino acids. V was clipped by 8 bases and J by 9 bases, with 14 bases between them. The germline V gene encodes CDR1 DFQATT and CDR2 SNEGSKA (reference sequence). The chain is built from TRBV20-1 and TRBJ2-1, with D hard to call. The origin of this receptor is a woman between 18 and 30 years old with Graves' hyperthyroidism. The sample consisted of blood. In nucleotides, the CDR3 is TGCAGTCCCCGCGAGGCTAGTGAGCAGTTCTTC. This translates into CSPREASEQFF.